The source of this T cell receptor (beta chain) is a study of T-cell memory formation after mild COVID-19. Study observations and caveats: Nothing showed for sure that second-wave clones peaking on day 37 were SARS-CoV-2 specific.

The 5'RACE method, run with constant-segment primers, produced TCR alpha and TCR beta cDNA libraries (carrying sample barcodes and UMIs). TCRdb reprocessed the 5' RACE reads with MiXCR, giving one entry per CDR3 protein. Among hundreds of thousands of distinct CDR3 sequences listed, roughly 21% were seen once. With 10 bases clipped from V and 1 base from J, the junction kept 5 bases outside the gene matches. Per the germline V gene, CDR1 is ENHRY and CDR2 is SYGVKD. The CDR3 is made up of 14 amino acids. Concerning this clonotype: The antigen is undetermined.

Sequences were obtained from PBMCs or a T cell subset sorted from them (not recorded which). The V gene is TRBV10-3, the J gene TRBJ1-5; 9 bases agree with TRBD1. This receptor was taken from an adult woman who had mild COVID-19 (a few samples of this study predate the infection). Cell type and time point are not known. Written as DNA, the CDR3 is TGTGCCACCCGACAGGGGGTGAGCAATCAGCCCCAGCATTTT. It translates to CATRQGVSNQPQHF.